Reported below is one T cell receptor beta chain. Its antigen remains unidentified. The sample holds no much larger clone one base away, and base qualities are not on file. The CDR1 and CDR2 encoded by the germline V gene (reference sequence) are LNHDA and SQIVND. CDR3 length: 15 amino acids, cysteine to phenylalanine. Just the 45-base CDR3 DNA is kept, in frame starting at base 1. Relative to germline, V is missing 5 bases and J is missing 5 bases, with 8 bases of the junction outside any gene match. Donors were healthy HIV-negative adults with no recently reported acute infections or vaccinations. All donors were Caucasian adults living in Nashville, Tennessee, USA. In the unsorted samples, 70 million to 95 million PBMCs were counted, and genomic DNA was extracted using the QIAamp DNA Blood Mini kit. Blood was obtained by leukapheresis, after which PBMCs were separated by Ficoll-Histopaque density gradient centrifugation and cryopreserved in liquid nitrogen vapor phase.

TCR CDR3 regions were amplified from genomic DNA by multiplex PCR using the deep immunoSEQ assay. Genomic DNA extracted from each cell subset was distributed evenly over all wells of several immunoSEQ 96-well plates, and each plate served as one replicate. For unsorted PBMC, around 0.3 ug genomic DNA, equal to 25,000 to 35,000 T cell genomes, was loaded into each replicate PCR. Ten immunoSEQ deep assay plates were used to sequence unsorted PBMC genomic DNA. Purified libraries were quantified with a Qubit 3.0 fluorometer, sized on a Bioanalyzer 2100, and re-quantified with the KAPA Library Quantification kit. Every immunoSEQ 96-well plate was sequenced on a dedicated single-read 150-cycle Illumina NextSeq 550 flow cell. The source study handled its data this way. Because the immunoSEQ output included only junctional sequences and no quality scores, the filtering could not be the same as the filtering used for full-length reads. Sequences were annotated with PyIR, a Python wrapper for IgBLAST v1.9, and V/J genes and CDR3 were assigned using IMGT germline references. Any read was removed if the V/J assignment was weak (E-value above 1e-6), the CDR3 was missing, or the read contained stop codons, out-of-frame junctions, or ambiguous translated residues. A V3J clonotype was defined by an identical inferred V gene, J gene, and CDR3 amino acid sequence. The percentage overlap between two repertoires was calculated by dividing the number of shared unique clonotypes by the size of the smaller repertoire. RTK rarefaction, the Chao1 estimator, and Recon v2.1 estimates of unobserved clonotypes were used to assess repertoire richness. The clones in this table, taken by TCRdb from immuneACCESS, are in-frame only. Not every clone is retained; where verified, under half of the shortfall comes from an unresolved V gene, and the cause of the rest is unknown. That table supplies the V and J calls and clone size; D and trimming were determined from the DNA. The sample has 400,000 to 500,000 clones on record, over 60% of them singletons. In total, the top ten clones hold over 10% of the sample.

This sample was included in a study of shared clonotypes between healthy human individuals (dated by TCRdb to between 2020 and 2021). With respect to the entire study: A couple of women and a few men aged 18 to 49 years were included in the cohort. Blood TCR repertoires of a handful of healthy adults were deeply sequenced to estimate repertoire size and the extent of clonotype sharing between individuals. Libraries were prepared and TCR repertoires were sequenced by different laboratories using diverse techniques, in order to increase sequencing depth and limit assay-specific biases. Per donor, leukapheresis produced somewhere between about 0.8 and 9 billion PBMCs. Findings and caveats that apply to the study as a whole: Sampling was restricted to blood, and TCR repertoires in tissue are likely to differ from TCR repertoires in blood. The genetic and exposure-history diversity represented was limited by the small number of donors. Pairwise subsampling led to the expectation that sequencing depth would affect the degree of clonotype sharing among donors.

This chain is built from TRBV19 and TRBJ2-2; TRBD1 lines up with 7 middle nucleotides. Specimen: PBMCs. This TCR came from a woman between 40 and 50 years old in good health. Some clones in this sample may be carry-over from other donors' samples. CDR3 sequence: CASSYRGIWTGELFF. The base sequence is TGTGCCAGTAGTTACAGGGGTATATGGACCGGGGAGCTGTTTTTT.